The clone carrying this T cell receptor (beta chain) has at least ten counts. Its specificity is not known. Authors of the study amplified TCR beta CDR3 regions from RNA transcripts. During a first-round RT-PCR of the TCR CDR3, the HTBI primer set was used. Via MiXCR, TCRdb re-called the multiplex PCR reads, giving one row per CDR3 protein. This table holds 300,000 to 350,000 distinct CDR3 sequences, roughly a fifth found once. Germline assignment: CDR1 DFQATT and CDR2 SNEGSKA (reference sequence). The CDR3 has 14 residues. V lost 6 bases, J lost 7 bases, and 7 bases stayed unmatched. These data originate in a study of T cells in Graves' hyperthyroidism and ophthalmopathy. Findings and caveats of the study: Within blood appeared most thyroid clonotypes that had expanded above 0.001.

This TCR came from a woman aged 50 to 65 with Graves' hyperthyroidism. Sequenced material: blood. V is TRBV20-1 and J is TRBJ2-1; 12 positions agree with TRBD2. The CDR3 nucleotides read TGCAGTGCCAGGACTAGCGGGGAGGGGAATGAGCAGTTCTTC. This encodes CSARTSGEGNEQFF.